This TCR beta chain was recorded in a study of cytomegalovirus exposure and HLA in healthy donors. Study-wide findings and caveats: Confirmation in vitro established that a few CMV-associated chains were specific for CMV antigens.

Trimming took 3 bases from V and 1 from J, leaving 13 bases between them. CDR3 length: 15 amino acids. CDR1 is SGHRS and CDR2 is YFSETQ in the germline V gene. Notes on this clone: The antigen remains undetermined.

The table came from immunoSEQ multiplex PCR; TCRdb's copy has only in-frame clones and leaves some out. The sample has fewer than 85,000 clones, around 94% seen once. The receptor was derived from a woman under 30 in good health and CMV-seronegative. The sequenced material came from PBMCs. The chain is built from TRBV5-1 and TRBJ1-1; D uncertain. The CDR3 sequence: CASSSGSAPNTEAFF. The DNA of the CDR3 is TGCGCCAGCAGCTCCGGATCAGCGCCGAACACTGAAGCTTTCTTT.